This TCR beta chain emerged from a study of neoadjuvant anti-PD-1 for oral cavity cancer. Study-level background: Most patients had three to four biweekly doses of 3 mg/kg nivolumab before resection. Around day 43, patients without progression received a fourth nivolumab dose before surgery.

Blood libraries mostly used 400 to 500 ng genomic DNA, six replicates each. Measured with immunoSEQ multiplex PCR; TCRdb has only the in-frame clones, and not every one. The sample lists 9,500 to 15,000 clones, 71% seen once, with 2% to 3% in the top ten. This clone was counted a single time. V was cut by 3 bases and J by 3 bases, with 16 bases left in between. CDR1 SGHDT and CDR2 YYEEEE come from the germline V gene. The CDR3 totals 16 residues. Time point in this sample: after neoadjuvant nivolumab, at surgical resection. Patients had newly diagnosed, untreated stage II-IVA oral cavity squamous cell carcinoma.

The sample in question was PBMCs, obtained after nivolumab (anti-PD-1) treatment. The sequence was collected from a person aged 35-79 years with oral cavity squamous cell carcinoma. J is TRBJ2-1 and V is TRBV5-6, with D tentatively TRBD2 (5 bases). The CDR3 spells CASSWGIGEYYNEQFF. CDR3 DNA sequence: TGTGCCAGCAGCTGGGGTATCGGGGAATACTACAATGAGCAGTTCTTC.